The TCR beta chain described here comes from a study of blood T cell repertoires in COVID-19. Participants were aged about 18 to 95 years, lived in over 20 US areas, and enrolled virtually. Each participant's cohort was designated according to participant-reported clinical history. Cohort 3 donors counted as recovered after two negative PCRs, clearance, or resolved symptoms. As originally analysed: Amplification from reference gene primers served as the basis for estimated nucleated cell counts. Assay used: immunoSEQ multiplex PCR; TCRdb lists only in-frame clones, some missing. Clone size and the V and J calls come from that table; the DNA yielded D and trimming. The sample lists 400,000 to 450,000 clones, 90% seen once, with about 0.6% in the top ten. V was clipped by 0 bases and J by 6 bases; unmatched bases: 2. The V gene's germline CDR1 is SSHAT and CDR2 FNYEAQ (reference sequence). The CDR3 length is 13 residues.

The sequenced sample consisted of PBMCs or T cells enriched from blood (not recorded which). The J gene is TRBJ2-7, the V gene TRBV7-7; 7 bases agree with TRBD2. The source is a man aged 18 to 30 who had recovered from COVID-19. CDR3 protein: CASSLAREGEQYF. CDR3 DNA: TGTGCCAGCAGCTTAGCGAGGGAGGGCGAGCAGTACTTC.